The 17 T cell receptor beta chains below were found in one sample sequenced in a study of PD-1 blockade in classical Hodgkin lymphoma. Documented time point: cycle 4 day 1 (C4D1), after less than 7 weeks of nivolumab. Relapse after autologous stem cell transplantation occurred in every patient, and brentuximab vedotin exposure varied. Profiled with immunoSEQ multiplex PCR; TCRdb holds only in-frame clones, not every one. This table has several thousand clones, 80% to 90% appearing once. The material was peripheral blood mononuclear cells (PBMCs), obtained before the fourth cycle of nivolumab. Receptors originate from a human donor with classical Hodgkin lymphoma.

This chain uses TRBV18 with TRBJ2-3; TRBD2 matches 8 bases. The CDR3 is made up of 14 amino acids. Per the germline V gene, CDR1 is KGHSH and CDR2 is LQKENI. V lost 2 bases, J lost 5 bases, and 3 bases stayed unmatched. CDR3 bases: TGTGCCAGCTCACCAGGGACTAGTCAAGATACGCAGTATTTT. Translation: CASSPGTSQDTQYF.

The chain links TRBV10-1 to TRBJ1-1; D gene ambiguous. V shed 3 bases and J shed 1 base, with 6 bases lying between them. CDR3 length equals 13 residues. The V gene's germline CDR1 is WNHNN and CDR2 SYGVQD (reference sequence). CDR3 region: CASSDPQNTEAFF. CDR3 in DNA: TGCGCCAGCAGTGACCCTCAGAACACTGAAGCTTTCTTT.

By share, this clone counts as medium-sized. The chain is built from TRBV19 and TRBJ1-5; the D is unclear. CDR3 length equals 12 residues. CDR1 LNHDA and CDR2 SQIVND come from the germline V gene (reference sequence). Trimming removed 4 bases from V and 7 bases from J, with 8 bases in between. The CDR3 here is CASSNQDQPQHF. The CDR3 DNA reads TGTGCCAGTAGTAACCAGGACCAGCCCCAGCATTTT.

This rearrangement joins TRBV7-2 to TRBJ2-5, with 10 positions matching TRBD1. CDR3 size: 15 residues. Germline V gene lookup returns CDR1 SGHTA and CDR2 FQGNSA. V dropped 5 bases and J dropped 4; count of bases not matched to a gene: 7. The DNA for the CDR3 is TGTGCCAGCAGCACCAGGACAGGGGGACCAGAGACCCAGTACTTC. Its protein is CASSTRTGGPETQYF.

The chain carries TRBV10-1 and TRBJ2-3, with 12 bases fitting TRBD2. This CDR3 has 15 amino acids. Trimming took 9 bases from V and 7 from J; bases not matched to a gene: 11. Germline CDR1 is WNHNN and CDR2 is SYGVQD (reference sequence). CDR3 sequence reads: CASSSGGAFGNTQYF. CDR3 in DNA: TGCGCCAGTTCTAGCGGGGGGGCATTTGGGAATACGCAGTATTTT.

J is TRBJ1-1 and V is TRBV27; D possibly corresponds to TRBD1 (5 bases). This CDR3 is 13 amino acids long. CDR1 is MNHEY, CDR2 SMNVEV, per germline (reference sequence). Trimming took 2 bases from V and 2 from J, leaving 6 bases between them. In nucleotides, the CDR3 is TGTGCCAGCAGTTTAGGGGGTAACACTGAAGCTTTCTTT. Translated, it gives CASSLGGNTEAFF.

The chain carries TRBV10-3 and TRBJ1-6; D unresolved. CDR1 ENHRY and CDR2 SYGVKD come from the germline V gene. The CDR3 is 16 amino acids. Trimming removed 3 bases from V and 0 bases from J, with 9 bases in between. The CDR3 sequence: CAISDDLDSYNSPLHF. In DNA, the CDR3 is TGTGCCATCAGTGATGACCTTGACTCCTATAATTCACCCCTCCACTTT.

CDR3: CASSSGTGGSPLHF. For the CDR3, the DNA is TGTGCCAGCAGCTCTGGGACAGGCGGATCACCCCTCCACTTT. The J gene is TRBJ1-6, the V gene TRBV11-3; 8 bases agree with TRBD1. J was trimmed by 10 bases and V by 4 bases; bases with no gene match: 6. Germline lookup yields CDR1 SGHNT and CDR2 YENEEA. CDR3 length equals 14 residues.

The chain carries TRBV15 and TRBJ2-2; no clear D gene. The germline V gene has CDR1 LNHNV and CDR2 YYDKDF (reference sequence). The germline V and J ends were trimmed by 0 bases and 5 bases, with 19 bases remaining between them. The CDR3 is 18 residues long. The CDR3 spells CATSRDQSKWWLTGELFF. CDR3 nucleotides: TGTGCCACCAGCAGAGATCAATCCAAGTGGTGGTTGACCGGGGAGCTGTTTTTT.

This clone has just one count. The V and J genes are TRBV12-5 and TRBJ2-2; D might be TRBD2 (6 bases). V lost 1 base, J lost 2 bases, and 14 bases lay in between. The CDR3 consists of 17 residues. Germline V lookup: CDR1 LGHNT, CDR2 FRNRAP. CDR3: CASGLGIGSGNTGELFF. As DNA, the CDR3 is TGTGCTAGTGGTTTGGGGATTGGTAGCGGAAACACCGGGGAGCTGTTTTTT.

The CDR3 protein is CASSRQGDYGYTF. The CDR3 nucleotides are TGTGCCAGCAGCCGACAGGGCGACTATGGCTACACCTTC. The gene calls are TRBV2 and TRBJ1-2; TRBD1 aligns across 7 bases. Germline CDR1 is SNHLY and CDR2 is FYNNEI. After removal of 6 bases from V and 3 bases from J, the junction contained 4 bases not matched to a gene. The CDR3 covers 13 residues.

The chain uses TRBV5-6 and TRBJ2-7; D is possibly TRBD1 or TRBD2 (5 bases each). The CDR3 sequence is 16 residues long. Trimming took 2 bases from V and 3 from J, leaving 18 bases between them. Germline V gives CDR1 SGHDT, CDR2 YYEEEE. This CDR3 is CASSFYGAAFDYEQYF. The DNA of the CDR3 is TGTGCCAGCAGCTTTTACGGGGCCGCTTTCGACTACGAGCAGTACTTC.

The chain joins TRBV5-8 to TRBJ2-3, with D possibly being TRBD1 (6 bases). The germline V gene encodes CDR1 SGHTS and CDR2 YDEGEE. This CDR3 region has 15 residues. The V end lost 2 bases, the J end lost 2 bases, and 12 bases lay between the germline ends. The CDR3 DNA reads TGTGCCAGCAGCTTTTGGACAGCGGTCACAGATACGCAGTATTTT. This codes for CASSFWTAVTDTQYF.

This clone has just one count. The chain combines TRBV19 with TRBJ2-7; a weak D match, TRBD2 (6 bases). The V gene lost 5 bases and the J gene lost 2 bases, with 13 bases spanning the gap. The CDR3 totals 14 residues. Germline V gene lookup returns CDR1 LNHDA and CDR2 SQIVND (reference sequence). The CDR3 spells CASSGPSAAYEQYF. The DNA of the CDR3 is TGTGCCAGTAGTGGGCCTAGCGCAGCCTACGAGCAGTACTTC.

This chain connects TRBV2 to TRBJ2-7, with D tentatively TRBD2 (5 bases). CDR1 and CDR2 (germline): SNHLY, FYNNEI. The CDR3 totals 13 residues. Trimming removed 7 bases at V and 0 bases at J, with 10 bases between. The CDR3 DNA is TGTGCCAGCAATCGCGGGTTCTCCTACGAGCAGTACTTC. Its translation is CASNRGFSYEQYF.

The chain employs TRBV14 and TRBJ2-5; 8 bases fit TRBD1. From germline, CDR1 is SGHDN and CDR2 FVKESK. The CDR3 is 17 amino acids. Losses at the gene ends were 0 bases for V and 4 bases for J; bases not matched to a gene: 10. CDR3 coding DNA: TGTGCCAGCAGCCAAGATATCGGCAGGGGGCTTGGAGAGACCCAGTACTTC. Translating gives CASSQDIGRGLGETQYF.

The V and J genes are TRBV11-2 and TRBJ1-1, with D hard to call. This CDR3 contains 14 residues. V lost 5 bases, J lost 3 bases, and 13 bases lay in between. The germline gives CDR1 SGHAT, CDR2 FQNNGV. CDR3 sequence (DNA): TGTGCCAGCAGCCCATCCAGACGGTACACTGAAGCTTTCTTT. It translates to CASSPSRRYTEAFF. Full variable domain (outside the CDR3, taken from reference TRBV11-2 and TRBJ1-1): EAGVAQSPRYKIIEKRQSVAFWCNPISGHATLYWYQQILGQGPKLLIQFQNNGVVDDSQLPKDRFSAERLKGVDSTLKIQPAKLEDSAVYLCASSPSRRYTEAFFGQGTRLTVV.